This T cell receptor (beta chain) is drawn from a study of low-dose radiotherapy and immunotherapy resistance in tumors. Study in general: Cohort 1 was given 0.5 Gy per fraction every 2 weeks, for 6.5 Gy total. Patients were given intravenous nivolumab 240 mg every two weeks plus ipilimumab 1 mg/kg every six weeks. Patients received 300 mg of oral aspirin each day across four cycles, commencing on cycle 1 day 1.

Primers used for first-strand cDNA, a TRAV- and TRBV-specific set, covered both alpha and beta chains. With a constant-region primer and a V-primer adapter, TCRs were subjected to about 20 PCR cycles of amplification. TCRdb called the reads again in MiXCR, with one record for every CDR3 protein. The data contain some 82,000 distinct CDR3 sequences, around 18% of them singletons. In this sample, this clonotype turned up many times. Time point meaning: before trial treatment. Nivolumab, ipilimumab, aspirin, low-dose cyclophosphamide and low-dose radiotherapy were given to donors. Sequences were derived from PBMCs, sampled before treatment. The clonotype originates from a male donor with prostate cancer.

In nucleotides, the CDR3 is TGCGCCAGCACCGACGCGCGGGGGTCCACCTACGAGCAGTACTTC. Translating gives CASTDARGSTYEQYF. The rearrangement uses TRBV4-3 and TRBJ2-7, with 7 bases fitting TRBD2. With 7 bases clipped from V and 2 bases from J, the junction kept 11 bases outside the gene matches. Germline V CDR1 and CDR2: LGHNA, YSLEER. There are 15 residues in the CDR3.